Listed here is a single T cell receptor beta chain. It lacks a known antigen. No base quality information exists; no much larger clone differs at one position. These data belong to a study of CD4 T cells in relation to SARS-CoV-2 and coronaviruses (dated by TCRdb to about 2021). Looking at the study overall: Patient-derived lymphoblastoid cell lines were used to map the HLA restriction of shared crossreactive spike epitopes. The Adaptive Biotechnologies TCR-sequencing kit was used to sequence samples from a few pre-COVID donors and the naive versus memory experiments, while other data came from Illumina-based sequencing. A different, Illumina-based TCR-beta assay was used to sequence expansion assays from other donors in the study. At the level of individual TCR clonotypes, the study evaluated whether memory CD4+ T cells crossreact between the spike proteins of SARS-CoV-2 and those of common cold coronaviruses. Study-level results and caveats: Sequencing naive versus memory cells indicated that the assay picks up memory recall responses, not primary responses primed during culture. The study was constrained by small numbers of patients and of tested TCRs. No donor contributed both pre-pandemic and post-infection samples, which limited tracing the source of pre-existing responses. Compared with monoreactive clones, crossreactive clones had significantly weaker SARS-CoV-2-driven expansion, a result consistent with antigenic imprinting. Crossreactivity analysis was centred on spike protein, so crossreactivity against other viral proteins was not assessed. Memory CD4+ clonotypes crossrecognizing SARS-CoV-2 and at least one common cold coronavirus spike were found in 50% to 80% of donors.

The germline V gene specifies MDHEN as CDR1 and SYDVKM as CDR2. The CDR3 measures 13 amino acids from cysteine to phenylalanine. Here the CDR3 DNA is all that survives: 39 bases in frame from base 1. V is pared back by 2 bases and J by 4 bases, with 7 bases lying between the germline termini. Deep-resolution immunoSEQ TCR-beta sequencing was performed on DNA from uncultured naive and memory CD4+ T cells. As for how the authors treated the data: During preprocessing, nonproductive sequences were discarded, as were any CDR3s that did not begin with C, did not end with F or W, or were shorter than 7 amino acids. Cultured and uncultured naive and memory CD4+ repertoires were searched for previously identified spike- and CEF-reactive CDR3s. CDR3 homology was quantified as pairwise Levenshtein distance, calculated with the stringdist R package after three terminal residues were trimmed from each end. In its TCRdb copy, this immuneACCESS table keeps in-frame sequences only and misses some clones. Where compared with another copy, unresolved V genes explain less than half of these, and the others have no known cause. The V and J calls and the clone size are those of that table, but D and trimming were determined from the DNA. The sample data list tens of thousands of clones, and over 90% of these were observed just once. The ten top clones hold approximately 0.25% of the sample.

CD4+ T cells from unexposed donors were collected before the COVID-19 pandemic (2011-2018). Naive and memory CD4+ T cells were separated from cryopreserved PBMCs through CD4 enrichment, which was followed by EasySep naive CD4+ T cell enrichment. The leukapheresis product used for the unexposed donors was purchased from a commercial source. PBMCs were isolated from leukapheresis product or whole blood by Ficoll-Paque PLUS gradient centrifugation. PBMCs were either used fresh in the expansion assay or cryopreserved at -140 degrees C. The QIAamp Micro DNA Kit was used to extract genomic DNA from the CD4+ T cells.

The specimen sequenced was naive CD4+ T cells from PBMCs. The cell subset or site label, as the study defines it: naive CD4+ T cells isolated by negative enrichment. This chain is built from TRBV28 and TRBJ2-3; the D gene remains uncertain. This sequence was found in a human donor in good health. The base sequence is TGTGCCAGCAGTTTAGTTAGCCCAGATACGCAGTATTTT. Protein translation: CASSLVSPDTQYF. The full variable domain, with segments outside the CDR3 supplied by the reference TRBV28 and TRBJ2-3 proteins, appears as DVKVTQSSRYLVKRTGEKVFLECVQDMDHENMFWYRQDPGLGLRLIYFSYDVKMKEKGDIPEGYSVSREKKERFSLILESASTNQTSMYLCASSLVSPDTQYFGPGTRLTVL.